These 5 T cell receptor beta chains share one sample of origin, sequenced in a study of shared clonotypes between healthy human individuals. The assay was immunoSEQ multiplex PCR, and TCRdb's table has in-frame clones only and misses some. In the table there are about 490,000 clones, 76% of which are singletons. The sequencing sample was made of PBMCs. The receptors stem from a woman in her 40s in good health. Some clones in this sample may be carry-over from other donors' samples.

The chain couples TRBV11-2 to TRBJ1-2, with 10 nucleotides matching TRBD1. CDR1 is SGHAT, CDR2 FQNNGV, per germline. This CDR3 contains 13 residues. The ends lost 3 bases at V and 6 bases at J; junction bases unmatched: 1. CDR3 in DNA: TGTGCCAGCAGCTTCGGGACAGGGGATGGCTACACCTTC. This sequence encodes CASSFGTGDGYTF.

The chain is built from TRBV9 and TRBJ2-1, with D unresolved. CDR3 length equals 15 residues. Germline CDR1 and CDR2: SGDLS and YYNGEE. Deletions cut 2 bases from V and 3 bases from J, with 12 bases between. The CDR3 sequence: CASSVQPAGYNEQFF. Written as DNA, the CDR3 is TGTGCCAGCAGCGTCCAGCCAGCAGGCTACAATGAGCAGTTCTTC. Full variable domain (outside the CDR3, taken from reference TRBV9 and TRBJ2-1): DSGVTQTPKHLITATGQRVTLRCSPRSGDLSVYWYQQSLDQGLQFLIQYYNGEERAKGNILERFSAQQFPDLHSELNLSSLELGDSALYFCASSVQPAGYNEQFFGPGTRLTVL.

Details on this clone: A far larger clone differs by one base, so this is likely a read error. The sample holds other DNA sequences that translate to the same CDR3. The chain has TRBV30 and TRBJ1-1; TRBD1 is a possible D gene (6 bases). Per germline, CDR1 GTSNPN and CDR2 SVGIG (reference sequence). The V and J ends lost 0 bases and 10 bases respectively, with 9 bases between them. The CDR3 is 11 amino acids. Here the CDR3 reads CAWSVHRAAFF. The CDR3 DNA reads TGTGCCTGGAGTGTACACAGGGCAGCTTTCTTT.

The gene calls are TRBV27 and TRBJ1-4; D ambiguous. This CDR3 region has 11 residues. Germline lookup yields CDR1 MNHEY and CDR2 SMNVEV (reference sequence). V lost 6 bases, J lost 10 bases, and 9 bases lay in between. CDR3 coding DNA: TGTGCCAGCAGGATACGAGGAAAACTGTTTTTT. Its translation is CASRIRGKLFF.

The rearrangement links TRBV30 to TRBJ2-1; D may be TRBD1 (5 bases). This CDR3 spans 11 amino acids. The germline V gene has CDR1 GTSNPN and CDR2 SVGIG (reference sequence). V was cut by 4 bases and J by 7 bases, with 8 bases left in between. The CDR3 coding sequence is TGTGCCTGGACAGGGATGAATGAGCAGTTCTTC. It specifies CAWTGMNEQFF.